This T cell receptor (beta chain) came from a study of blood T cell repertoires in COVID-19. Study-wide context: The study drew acute and convalescent COVID-19 samples from the United States, Italy and Spain. T cells, B-cell-depleted T cells, or PBMCs provided the cDNA or gDNA that served as material.

Study processing details: Using reference gene primer amplification, nucleated cell counts were estimated. Libraries were prepared by immunoSEQ multiplex PCR; TCRdb keeps only in-frame clonotypes and omits some of them. Clone size and the V and J calls come from that table; the DNA yielded D and trimming. The sample lists about 160,000 clones, 82% occurring once. The specimen sequenced was peripheral blood. The clonotype comes from a human donor with acute or convalescent COVID-19. The donor label of this sample is uncertain.

CDR3: CSVERAGGTEAFF. CDR3 coding DNA: TGCAGCGTTGAAAGGGCAGGGGGCACTGAAGCTTTCTTT. The chain uses TRBV29-1 and TRBJ1-1; 7 nucleotides line up with TRBD1. V gave up 2 bases and J gave up 4 bases; unmatched junction bases: 4. Per the germline V gene, CDR1 is SQVTM and CDR2 is ANQGSEA. The CDR3 runs to 13 residues.